A selection of T cell receptor beta chains follows, all from one sample in a study of blood T cells in healthy people across ages. TCRdb recomputed calls from the 5' RACE reads with MiXCR, one row per CDR3 protein. The profile covers about 1.8 million distinct CDR3 sequences, with around half appearing a single time and around 2.1% taken by the ten largest. Sample: blood. These receptors were collected from a woman in her forties in good health. The CDR3 runs from the conserved cysteine through the conserved F or W. Fields, in order: clone size, J gene, D gene, V gene, CDR3 DNA, CDR3 protein. D genes are given only for firm matches. The size entry is marked missing in some rows and otherwise reads once, few, many or a size class.

>.|TRBJ2-7|.|TRBV7-2
TGTGCCAGCAGCCGGGTCATGCAAGGGGAGCAGTACTTC
CASSRVMQGEQYF
>few|TRBJ1-4|.|TRBV7-9
TGTGCCAGCAGCTCCGGGACCTATAATGAAAAACTGTTTTTT
CASSSGTYNEKLFF
>.|TRBJ2-5|TRBD2|TRBV7-3
TGTGCCAGCAGCTCGACTCAGACTAGCGGCCAAGAGACCCAGTACTTC
CASSSTQTSGQETQYF
>.|TRBJ1-5|.|TRBV6-2/TRBV6-3
TGTGCCAGCAGTAATCTGGGTCAGCCCCAGCATTTT
CASSNLGQPQHF
>many|TRBJ1-2|.|TRBV4-1
TGCGCCAGCAGCCCGACGGAAGCGGTCGGTATCTATGGCTACACCTTC
CASSPTEAVGIYGYTF
>.|TRBJ1-2|.|TRBV7-2
TGTGCCAGCAGCTTAGCGAGGGGCCCGGAGGGCTACACCTTC
CASSLARGPEGYTF
>.|TRBJ2-7|.|TRBV6-6
TGTGCCAGCAGTTCCCAGGGGCTGTCCGGGCAGTACTTC
CASSSQGLSGQYF
>.|TRBJ2-2|TRBD2|TRBV7-2
TGTGCCAGCAGCGAGGGACTAGCGGGGGACGGGACCGGGGAGCTGTTTTTT
CASSEGLAGDGTGELFF
>few|TRBJ2-1|TRBD2|TRBV7-9
TGTGCCAGCAGCTTCCCCCTTAGCGGGGGACCCCCCAATGAGCAGTTCTTC
CASSFPLSGGPPNEQFF
>.|TRBJ1-5|.|TRBV5-1
TGCGCCAGCAGCTTGGATGGGGGTGATCAGCCCCAGCATTTT
CASSLDGGDQPQHF
>.|TRBJ2-7|.|TRBV28
TGTGCCAGCAGAAAGACGACAAGTTACGAGCAGTACTTC
CASRKTTSYEQYF
>.|TRBJ2-1|.|TRBV29-1
TGCAGCGTCTACAACCCCCGTCCCCCAAACGAGCAGTTCTTC
CSVYNPRPPNEQFF
>.|TRBJ2-7|.|TRBV6-6
TGTGCCAGCGGGGTTACGGGATCGGCCGAGCAGTACTTC
CASGVTGSAEQYF
>.|TRBJ2-4|TRBD1|TRBV14
TGTGCCAGCAGCCCCTACACGGGACAGGGAGCTGGAAACATTCAGTACTTC
CASSPYTGQGAGNIQYF
>.|TRBJ1-1|TRBD1|TRBV2
TGTGCCAGCGGTAAGATAGACAGGGGAGGAAAAGAAGCTTTCTTT
CASGKIDRGGKEAFF
>.|TRBJ2-5|.|TRBV7-9
TGTGCCAGCAGCACCCTTGTGGCAAACCAAGAGACCCAGTACTTC
CASSTLVANQETQYF
>few|TRBJ1-6|.|TRBV10-1
TGCGCCAGCAGTGAGCAGGGGCCTACAAATTCACCCCTCCACTTT
CASSEQGPTNSPLHF